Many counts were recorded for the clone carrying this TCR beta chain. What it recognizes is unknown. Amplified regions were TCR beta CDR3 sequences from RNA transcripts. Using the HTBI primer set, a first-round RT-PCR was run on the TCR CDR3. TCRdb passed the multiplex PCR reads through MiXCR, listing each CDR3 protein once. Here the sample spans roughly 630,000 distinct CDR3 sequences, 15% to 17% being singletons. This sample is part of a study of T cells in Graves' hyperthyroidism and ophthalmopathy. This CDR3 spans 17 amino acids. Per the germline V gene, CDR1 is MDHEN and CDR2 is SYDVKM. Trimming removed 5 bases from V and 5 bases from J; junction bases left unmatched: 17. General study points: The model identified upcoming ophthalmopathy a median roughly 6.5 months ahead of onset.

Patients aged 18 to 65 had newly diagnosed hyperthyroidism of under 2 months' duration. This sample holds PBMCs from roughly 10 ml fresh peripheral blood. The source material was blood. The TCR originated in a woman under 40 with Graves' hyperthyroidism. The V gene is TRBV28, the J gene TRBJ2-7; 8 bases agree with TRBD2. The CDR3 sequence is CASSDTRVGRAVNEQYF. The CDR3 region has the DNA TGTGCCAGCAGTGATACTAGGGTCGGGAGGGCCGTAAACGAGCAGTACTTC.